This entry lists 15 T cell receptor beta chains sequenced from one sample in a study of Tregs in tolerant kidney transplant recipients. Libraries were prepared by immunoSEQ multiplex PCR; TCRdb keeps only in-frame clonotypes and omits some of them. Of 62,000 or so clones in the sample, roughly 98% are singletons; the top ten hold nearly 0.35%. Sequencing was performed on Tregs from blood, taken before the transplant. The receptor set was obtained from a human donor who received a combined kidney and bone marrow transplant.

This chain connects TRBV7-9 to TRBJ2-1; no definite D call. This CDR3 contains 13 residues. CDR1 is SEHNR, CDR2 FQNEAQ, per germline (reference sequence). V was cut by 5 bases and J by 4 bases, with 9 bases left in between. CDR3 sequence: CASSVDTYNEQFF. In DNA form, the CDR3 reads TGTGCCAGCAGCGTTGACACTTACAATGAGCAGTTCTTC.

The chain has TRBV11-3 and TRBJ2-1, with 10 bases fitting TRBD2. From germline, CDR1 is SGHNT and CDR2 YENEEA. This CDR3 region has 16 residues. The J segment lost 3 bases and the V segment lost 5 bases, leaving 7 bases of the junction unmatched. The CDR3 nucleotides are TGTGCCAGCAGCGGCGCCGGGACTAGCGTCTACAATGAGCAGTTCTTC. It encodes CASSGAGTSVYNEQFF.

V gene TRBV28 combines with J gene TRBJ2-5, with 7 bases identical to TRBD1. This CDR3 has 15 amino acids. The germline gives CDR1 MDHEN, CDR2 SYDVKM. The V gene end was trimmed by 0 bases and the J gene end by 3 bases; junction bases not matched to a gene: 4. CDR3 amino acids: CASSLWGQRKETQYF. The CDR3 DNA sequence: TGTGCCAGCAGTTTATGGGGACAGAGAAAAGAGACCCAGTACTTC.

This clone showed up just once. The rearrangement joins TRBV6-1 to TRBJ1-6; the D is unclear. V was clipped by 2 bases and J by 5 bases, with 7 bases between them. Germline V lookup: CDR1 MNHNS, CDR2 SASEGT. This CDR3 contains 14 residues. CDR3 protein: CASSEPQNNSPLHF. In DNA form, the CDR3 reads TGTGCCAGCAGTGAACCACAAAATAATTCACCCCTCCACTTT.

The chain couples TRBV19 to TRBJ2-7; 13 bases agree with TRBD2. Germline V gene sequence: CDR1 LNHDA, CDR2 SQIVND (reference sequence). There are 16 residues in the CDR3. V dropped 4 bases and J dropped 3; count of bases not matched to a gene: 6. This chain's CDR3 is CASSTQGTSGNYEQYF. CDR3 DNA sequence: TGTGCCAGTAGTACACAGGGGACTAGCGGGAACTACGAGCAGTACTTC.

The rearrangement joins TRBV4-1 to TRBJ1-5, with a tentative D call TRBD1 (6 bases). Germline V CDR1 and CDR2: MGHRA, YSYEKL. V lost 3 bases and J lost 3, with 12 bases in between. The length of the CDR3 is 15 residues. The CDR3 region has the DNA TGCGCCAGCAGCCAGGAGGACAGAAACAATCAGCCCCAGCATTTT. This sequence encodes CASSQEDRNNQPQHF.

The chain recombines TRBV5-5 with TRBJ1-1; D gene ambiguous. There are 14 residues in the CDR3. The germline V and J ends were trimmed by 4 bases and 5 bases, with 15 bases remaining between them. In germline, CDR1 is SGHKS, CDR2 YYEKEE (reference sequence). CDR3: CASSLTGGGTEAFF. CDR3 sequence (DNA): TGTGCCAGCAGCCTGACGGGCGGAGGGACTGAAGCTTTCTTT. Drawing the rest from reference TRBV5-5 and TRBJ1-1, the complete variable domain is DAGVTQSPTHLIKTRGQQVTLRCSPISGHKSVSWYQQVLGQGPQFIFQYYEKEERGRGNFPDRFSARQFPNYSSELNVNALLLGDSALYLCASSLTGGGTEAFFGQGTRLTVV.

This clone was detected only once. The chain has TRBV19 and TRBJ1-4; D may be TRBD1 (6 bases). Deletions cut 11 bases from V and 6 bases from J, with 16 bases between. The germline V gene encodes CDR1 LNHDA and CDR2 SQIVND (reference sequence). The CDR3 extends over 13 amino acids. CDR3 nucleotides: TGTGCCTCCTCAGGGGTTGAGTATGAAAAACTGTTTTTT. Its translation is CASSGVEYEKLFF.

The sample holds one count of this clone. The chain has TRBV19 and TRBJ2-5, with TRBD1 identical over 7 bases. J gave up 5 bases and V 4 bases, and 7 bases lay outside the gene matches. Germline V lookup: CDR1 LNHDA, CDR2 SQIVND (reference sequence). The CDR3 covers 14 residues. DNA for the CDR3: TGTGCCAGTAGTAGCGCAGGGGGAGTGGAGACCCAGTACTTC. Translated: CASSSAGGVETQYF.

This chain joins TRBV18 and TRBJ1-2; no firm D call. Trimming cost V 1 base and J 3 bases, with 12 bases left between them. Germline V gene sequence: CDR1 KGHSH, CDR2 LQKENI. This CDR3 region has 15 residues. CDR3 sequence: CASSPRPGLDYGYTF. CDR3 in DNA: TGTGCCAGCTCACCACGGCCGGGATTAGACTATGGCTACACCTTC.

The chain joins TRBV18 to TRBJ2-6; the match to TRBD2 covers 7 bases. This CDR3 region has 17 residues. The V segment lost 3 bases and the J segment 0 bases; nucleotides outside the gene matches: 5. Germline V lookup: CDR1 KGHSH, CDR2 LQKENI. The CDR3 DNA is TGTGCCAGCTCACCCCCCCGGGGGGACTCTGGGGCCAACGTCCTGACTTTC. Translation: CASSPPRGDSGANVLTF.

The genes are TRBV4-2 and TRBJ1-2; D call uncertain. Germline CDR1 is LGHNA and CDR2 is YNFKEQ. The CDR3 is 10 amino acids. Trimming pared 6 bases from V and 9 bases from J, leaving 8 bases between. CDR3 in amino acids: CASRGVSYTF. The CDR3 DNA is TGTGCCAGCAGGGGAGTAAGCTACACCTTC.

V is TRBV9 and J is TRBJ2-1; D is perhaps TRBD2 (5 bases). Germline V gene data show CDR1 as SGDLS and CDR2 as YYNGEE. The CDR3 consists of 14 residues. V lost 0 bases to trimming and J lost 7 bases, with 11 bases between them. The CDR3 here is CASSVVLAPNEQFF. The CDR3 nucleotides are TGTGCCAGCAGCGTAGTTCTAGCCCCAAATGAGCAGTTCTTC.

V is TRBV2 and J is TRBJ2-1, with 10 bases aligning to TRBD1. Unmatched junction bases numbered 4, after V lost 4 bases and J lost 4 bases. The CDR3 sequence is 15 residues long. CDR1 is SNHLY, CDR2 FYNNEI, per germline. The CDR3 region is CASSADRGRYNEQFF. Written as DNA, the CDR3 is TGTGCCAGCAGTGCCGACAGGGGGCGGTACAATGAGCAGTTCTTC.

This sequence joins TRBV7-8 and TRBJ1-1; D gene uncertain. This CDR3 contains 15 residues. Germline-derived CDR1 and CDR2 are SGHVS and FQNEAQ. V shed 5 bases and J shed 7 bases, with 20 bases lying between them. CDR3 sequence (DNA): TGTGCCAGCAGCCCGAGGGTTTGGGAGAGTGGTGAAGCTTTCTTT. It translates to CASSPRVWESGEAFF.